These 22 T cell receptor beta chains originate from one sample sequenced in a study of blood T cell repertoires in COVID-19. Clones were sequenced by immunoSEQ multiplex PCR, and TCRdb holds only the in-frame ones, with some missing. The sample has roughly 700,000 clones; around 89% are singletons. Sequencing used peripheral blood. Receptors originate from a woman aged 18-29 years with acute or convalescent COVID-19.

CDR3 coding DNA: TGTGCCAGTAGTCCGAACCGGGACAGGGTGGGCAATGAGCAGTTCTTC. As protein: CASSPNRDRVGNEQFF. The V call is TRBV19, the J call TRBJ2-1; 9 positions agree with TRBD1. Germline V CDR1 and CDR2: LNHDA, SQIVND (reference sequence). The CDR3 contains 16 residues. Unmatched junction bases numbered 11, after V lost 5 bases and J lost 6 bases.

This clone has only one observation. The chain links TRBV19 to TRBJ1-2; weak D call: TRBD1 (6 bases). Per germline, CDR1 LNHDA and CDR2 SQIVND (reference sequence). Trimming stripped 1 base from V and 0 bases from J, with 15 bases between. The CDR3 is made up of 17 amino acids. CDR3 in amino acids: CASSIALGQLANYGYTF. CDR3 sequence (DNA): TGTGCCAGTAGTATAGCTCTCGGACAGCTTGCTAACTATGGCTACACCTTC. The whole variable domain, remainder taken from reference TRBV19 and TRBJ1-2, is DGGITQSPKYLFRKEGQNVTLSCEQNLNHDAMYWYRQDPGQGLRLIYYSQIVNDFQKGDIAEGYSVSREKKESFPLTVTSAQKNPTAFYLCASSIALGQLANYGYTFGSGTRLTVV.

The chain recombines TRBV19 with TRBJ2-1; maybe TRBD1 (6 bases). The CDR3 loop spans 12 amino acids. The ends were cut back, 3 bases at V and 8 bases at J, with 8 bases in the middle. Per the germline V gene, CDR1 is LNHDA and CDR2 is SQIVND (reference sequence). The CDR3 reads CASSMRGYEQFF. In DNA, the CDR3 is TGTGCCAGTAGTATGAGGGGGTATGAGCAGTTCTTC.

In DNA, the CDR3 is TGCGCCAGCAGCCAAGTACGCGGGGGGGCCTACAATGAGCAGTTCTTC. Amino acid sequence: CASSQVRGGAYNEQFF. The chain carries TRBV4-3 and TRBJ2-1, with 9 bases aligning to TRBD2. J gave up 2 bases and V 1 base, and 3 bases lay outside the gene matches. Germline V CDR1 and CDR2: LGHNA, YSLEER. CDR3 length equals 16 residues.

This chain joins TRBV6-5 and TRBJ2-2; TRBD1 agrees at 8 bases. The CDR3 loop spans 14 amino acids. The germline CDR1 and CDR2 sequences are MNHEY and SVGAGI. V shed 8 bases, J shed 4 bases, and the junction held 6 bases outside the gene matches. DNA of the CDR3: TGTGCCAGCGAGGCGACAGGGGTCACCGGGGAGCTGTTTTTT. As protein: CASEATGVTGELFF.

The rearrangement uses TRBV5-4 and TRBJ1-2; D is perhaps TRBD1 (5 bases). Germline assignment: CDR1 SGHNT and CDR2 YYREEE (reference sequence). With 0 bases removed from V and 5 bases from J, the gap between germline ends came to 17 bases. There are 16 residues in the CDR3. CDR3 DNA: TGTGCCAGCAGCTTGGGGGGTTCGGGGGGAACGTATGGCTACACCTTC. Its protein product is CASSLGGSGGTYGYTF.

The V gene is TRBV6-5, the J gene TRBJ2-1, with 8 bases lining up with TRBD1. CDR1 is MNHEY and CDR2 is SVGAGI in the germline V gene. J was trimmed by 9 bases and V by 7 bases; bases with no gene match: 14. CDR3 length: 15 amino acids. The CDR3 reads CASIFGQGSAGEQFF. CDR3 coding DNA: TGTGCCAGCATCTTTGGACAGGGATCCGCCGGTGAGCAGTTCTTC.

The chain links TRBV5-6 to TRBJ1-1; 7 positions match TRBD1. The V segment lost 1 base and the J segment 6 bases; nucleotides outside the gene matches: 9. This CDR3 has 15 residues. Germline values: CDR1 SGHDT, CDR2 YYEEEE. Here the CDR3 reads CASSLRRTGVSEAFF. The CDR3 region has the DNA TGTGCCAGCAGCTTGCGTAGGACAGGTGTTTCTGAAGCTTTCTTT.

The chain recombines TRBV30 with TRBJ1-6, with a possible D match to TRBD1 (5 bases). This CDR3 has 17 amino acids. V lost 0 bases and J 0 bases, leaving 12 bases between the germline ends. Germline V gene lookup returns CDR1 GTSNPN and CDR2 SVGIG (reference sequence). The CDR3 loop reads CAWSVRQLNSYNSPLHF. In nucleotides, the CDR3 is TGTGCCTGGAGTGTGAGACAGCTAAACTCCTATAATTCACCCCTCCACTTT.

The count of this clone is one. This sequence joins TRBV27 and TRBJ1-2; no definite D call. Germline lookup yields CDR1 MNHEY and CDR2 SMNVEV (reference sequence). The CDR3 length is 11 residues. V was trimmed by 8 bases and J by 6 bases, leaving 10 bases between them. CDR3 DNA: TGTGCCAGCGGGAGGGTGGATGGCTACACCTTC. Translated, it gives CASGRVDGYTF.

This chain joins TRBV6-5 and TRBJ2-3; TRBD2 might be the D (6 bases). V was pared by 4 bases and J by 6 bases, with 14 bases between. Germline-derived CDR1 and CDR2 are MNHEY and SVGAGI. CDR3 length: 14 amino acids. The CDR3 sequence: CASSWDPGDDTQYF. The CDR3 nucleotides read TGTGCCAGCAGTTGGGACCCGGGGGACGATACGCAGTATTTT.

The CDR3 DNA reads as TGTGCCAGCACCCGGGAACACTCCTACGAGCAGTACTTC. Its protein product is CASTREHSYEQYF. This sequence joins TRBV5-4 and TRBJ2-7; D may be TRBD2 (5 bases). V lost 6 bases and J 0 bases, leaving 10 bases between the germline ends. The CDR3 has 13 residues. The germline V gene has CDR1 SGHNT and CDR2 YYREEE (reference sequence).

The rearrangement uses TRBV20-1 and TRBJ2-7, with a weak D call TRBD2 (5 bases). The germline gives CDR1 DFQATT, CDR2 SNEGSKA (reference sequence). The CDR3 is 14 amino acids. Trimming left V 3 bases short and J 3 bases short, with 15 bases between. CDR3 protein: CSASPLDSLYEQYF. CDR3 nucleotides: TGCAGTGCTAGTCCTCTGGACTCCCTCTACGAGCAGTACTTC.

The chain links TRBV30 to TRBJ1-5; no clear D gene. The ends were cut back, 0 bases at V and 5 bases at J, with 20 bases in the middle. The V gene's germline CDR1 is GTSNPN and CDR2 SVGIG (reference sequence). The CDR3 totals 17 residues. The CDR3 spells CAWSVGSHQASHQPQHF. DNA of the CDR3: TGTGCCTGGAGTGTAGGGAGTCATCAGGCTTCTCATCAGCCCCAGCATTTT. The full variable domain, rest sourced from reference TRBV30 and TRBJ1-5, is SQTIHQWPATLVQPVGSPLSLECTVEGTSNPNLYWYRQAAGRGLQLLFYSVGIGQISSEVPQNLSASRPQDRQFILSSKKLLLSDSGFYLCAWSVGSHQASHQPQHFGDGTRLSIL.

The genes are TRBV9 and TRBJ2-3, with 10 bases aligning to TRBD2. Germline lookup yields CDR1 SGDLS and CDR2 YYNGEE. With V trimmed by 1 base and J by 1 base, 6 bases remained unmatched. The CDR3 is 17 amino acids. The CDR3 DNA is TGTGCCAGCAGCGTATCTTCTGGACTAGCGGGCACAGATACGCAGTATTTT. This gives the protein CASSVSSGLAGTDTQYF.

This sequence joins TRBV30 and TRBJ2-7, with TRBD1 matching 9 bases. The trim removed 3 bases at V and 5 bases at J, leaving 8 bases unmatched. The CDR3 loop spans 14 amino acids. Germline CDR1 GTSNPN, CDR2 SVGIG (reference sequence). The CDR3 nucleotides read TGTGCCTGGAGCACAGGGGGCCCATCACACGAGCAGTACTTC. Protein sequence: CAWSTGGPSHEQYF.

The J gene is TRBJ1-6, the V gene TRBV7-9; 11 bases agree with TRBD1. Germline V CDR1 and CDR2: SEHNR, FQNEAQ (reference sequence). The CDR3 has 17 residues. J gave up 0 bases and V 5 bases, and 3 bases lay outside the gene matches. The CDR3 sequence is CASSRGTGGSYNSPLHF. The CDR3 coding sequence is TGTGCCAGCAGCCGTGGGACAGGGGGCTCCTATAATTCACCCCTCCACTTT.

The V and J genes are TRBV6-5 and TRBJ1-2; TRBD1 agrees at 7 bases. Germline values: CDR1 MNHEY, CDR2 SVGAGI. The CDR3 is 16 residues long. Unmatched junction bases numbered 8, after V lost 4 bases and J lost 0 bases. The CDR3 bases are TGTGCCAGCAGTTTTAAACCGGGACAGACTAACTATGGCTACACCTTC. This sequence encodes CASSFKPGQTNYGYTF.

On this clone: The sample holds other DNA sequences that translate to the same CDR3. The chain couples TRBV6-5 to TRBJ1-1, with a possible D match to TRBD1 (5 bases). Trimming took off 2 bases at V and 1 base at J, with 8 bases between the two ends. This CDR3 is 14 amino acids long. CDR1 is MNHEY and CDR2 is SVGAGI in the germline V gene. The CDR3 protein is CASSYDQGNTEAFF. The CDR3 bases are TGTGCCAGCAGTTACGATCAGGGGAACACTGAAGCTTTCTTT.

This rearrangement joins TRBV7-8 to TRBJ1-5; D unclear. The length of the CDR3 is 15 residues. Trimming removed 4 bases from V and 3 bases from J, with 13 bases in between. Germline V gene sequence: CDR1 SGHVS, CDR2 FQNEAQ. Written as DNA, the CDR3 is TGTGCCAGCAGCTCAACGTGGCAGGCCAATCAGCCCCAGCATTTT. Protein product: CASSSTWQANQPQHF.

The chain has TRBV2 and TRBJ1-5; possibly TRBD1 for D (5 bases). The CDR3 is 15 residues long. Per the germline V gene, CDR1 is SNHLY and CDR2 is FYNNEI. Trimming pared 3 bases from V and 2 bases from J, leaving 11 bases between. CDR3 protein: CASSEGWGGNQPQHF. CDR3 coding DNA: TGTGCCAGCAGTGAGGGGTGGGGGGGCAATCAGCCCCAGCATTTT.

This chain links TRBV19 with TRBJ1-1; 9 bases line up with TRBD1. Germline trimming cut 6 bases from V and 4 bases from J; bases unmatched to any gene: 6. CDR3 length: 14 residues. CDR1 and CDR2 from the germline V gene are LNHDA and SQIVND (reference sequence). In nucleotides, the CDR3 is TGTGCCAGTAGAGGACAGGGGTTCAGCACTGAAGCTTTCTTT. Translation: CASRGQGFSTEAFF.